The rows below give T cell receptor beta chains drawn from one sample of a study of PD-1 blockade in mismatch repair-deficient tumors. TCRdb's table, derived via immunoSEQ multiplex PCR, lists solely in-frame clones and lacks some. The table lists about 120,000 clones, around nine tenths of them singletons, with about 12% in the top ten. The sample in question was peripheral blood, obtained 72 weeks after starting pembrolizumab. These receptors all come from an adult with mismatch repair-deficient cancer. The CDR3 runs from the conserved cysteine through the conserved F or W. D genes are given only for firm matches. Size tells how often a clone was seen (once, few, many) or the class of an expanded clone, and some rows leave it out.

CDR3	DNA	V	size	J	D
CASSQDSRGLQPQHF	TGCGCCAGCAGCCAAGATAGCCGGGGTCTACAGCCCCAGCATTTT	TRBV4-3	once	TRBJ1-5	-
CASSSGDQPQHF	TGTGCCAGCAGTTCGGGCGATCAGCCCCAGCATTTT	TRBV28	-	TRBJ1-5	-
CASSDLAGKGYEQFF	TGTGCCAGTTCTGATTTAGCGGGAAAAGGATATGAGCAGTTCTTC	TRBV19	-	TRBJ2-1	TRBD2
CASSPPHQGVFEQYF	TGTGCCAGCTCACCACCGCATCAGGGGGTCTTCGAGCAGTACTTC	TRBV18	-	TRBJ2-7	TRBD1
CASSFGRGENIQYF	TGTGCCAGCAGCTTCGGCAGAGGAGAAAACATTCAGTACTTC	TRBV7-9	few	TRBJ2-4	-
CASSLGLRGTDTQYF	TGCGCCAGCAGTCTAGGACTGAGGGGCACAGATACGCAGTATTTT	TRBV4-1	few	TRBJ2-3	-
CASSQGRRGLAGGPGELFF	TGTGCCAGCAGCCAAGGTAGGCGTGGACTAGCGGGAGGTCCCGGGGAGCTGTTTTTT	TRBV4-2	once	TRBJ2-2	TRBD2
CASSSRRTHYEQYF	TGTGCCAGCAGCTCCCGACGGACCCACTACGAGCAGTACTTC	TRBV7-2	-	TRBJ2-7	-
CASSATSGSTDTQYF	TGTGCCAGCAGCGCCACTAGCGGGAGCACAGATACGCAGTATTTT	TRBV7-2	-	TRBJ2-3	TRBD2
CASRDSLSYEQYF	TGCGCCAGCAGGGACAGCCTTTCCTACGAGCAGTACTTC	TRBV5-1	-	TRBJ2-7	-
CASSQEAVSSYEQYF	TGTGCCAGCAGCCAAGAAGCGGTCAGCTCCTACGAGCAGTACTTC	TRBV5-3	-	TRBJ2-7	-
CASSLGFQREIHNEQFF	TGCGCCAGCAGCTTGGGTTTCCAGCGGGAGATCCACAATGAGCAGTTCTTC	TRBV5-1	-	TRBJ2-1	TRBD2
CASGDLNQPQHF	TGTGCCAGCGGGGACCTCAATCAGCCCCAGCATTTT	TRBV6-6	-	TRBJ1-5	-
CASSEHYPTSTDTQYF	TGTGCCAGCAGTGAACACTATCCGACTAGCACAGATACGCAGTATTTT	TRBV2	once	TRBJ2-3	-
CASSFGLAGIQETQYF	TGTGCCAGCAGCTTTGGGCTAGCGGGAATCCAAGAGACCCAGTACTTC	TRBV11-2	-	TRBJ2-5	TRBD2
CASSSSFILGSNQPQHF	TGTGCCAGCAGCTCATCCTTTATCCTTGGGAGCAATCAGCCCCAGCATTTT	TRBV7-4	-	TRBJ1-5	-
CASRKAGLVNEQFF	TGTGCCAGCAGAAAAGCGGGACTAGTCAATGAGCAGTTCTTC	TRBV6-1	-	TRBJ2-1	TRBD2
CASRRGLAGATDTQYF	TGTGCCAGCAGGAGGGGGCTAGCGGGAGCCACAGATACGCAGTATTTT	TRBV2	-	TRBJ2-3	TRBD2
CASSQDVYHEQFF	TGCGCCAGCAGCCAAGATGTTTACCATGAGCAGTTCTTC	TRBV4-1	once	TRBJ2-1	-
CASSYSTGGADGYTF	TGTGCCAGCAGTTACTCGACAGGGGGCGCGGACGGCTACACCTTC	TRBV6-5	-	TRBJ1-2	TRBD1
CASSVGTGGPLF	TGTGCCAGCAGTGTCGGGACAGGGGGACCCTTATTC	TRBV6-1	-	TRBJ2-7	TRBD1
CASRGTGLTNEKLFF	TGTGCCAGCAGGGGAACGGGTTTGACTAATGAAAAACTGTTTTTT	TRBV13	-	TRBJ1-4	-
CAWSVRRVDTQYF	TGTGCCTGGAGTGTACGTCGCGTAGATACGCAGTATTTT	TRBV30	-	TRBJ2-3	-
CASSYRSPYEQYF	TGTGCCAGCAGTTATCGTTCTCCCTACGAGCAGTACTTC	TRBV27	few	TRBJ2-7	-
CSTTPYTEAFF	TGCAGCACTACGCCCTACACTGAAGCTTTCTTT	TRBV29-1	-	TRBJ1-1	-
CASSQDTATYEQYF	TGCGCCAGCAGCCAAGACACGGCCACCTACGAGCAGTACTTC	TRBV4-3	-	TRBJ2-7	-
CASSATPTSGPNEQFF	TGTGCCAGCAGCGCAACCCCGACTAGCGGGCCCAATGAGCAGTTCTTC	TRBV9	-	TRBJ2-1	TRBD2
CASSEVGRGGAEKLFF	TGTGCCAGCAGTGAAGTTGGTCGGGGAGGGGCTGAAAAACTGTTTTTT	TRBV6-1	-	TRBJ1-4	-
CSVRGSGEHGYTF	TGCAGCGTCCGGGGGTCAGGGGAGCATGGCTACACCTTC	TRBV29-1	-	TRBJ1-2	-
CASSFTPASGANVLTF	TGCGCCAGCAGCTTCACGCCGGCCTCTGGGGCCAACGTCCTGACTTTC	TRBV5-1	-	TRBJ2-6	-
CASSVHRDRAF	TGTGCCAGCAGTGTCCACCGGGACAGGGCCTTC	TRBV6-1	-	TRBJ2-6	TRBD1
CASSRTGTTNEKLFF	TGTGCCAGCAGCCGCACAGGGACGACTAATGAAAAACTGTTTTTT	TRBV11-2	few	TRBJ1-4	-
CASSVGWEGLETQYF	TGTGCCAGCAGCGTCGGATGGGAGGGCCTGGAGACCCAGTACTTC	TRBV9	-	TRBJ2-5	TRBD2
CASSPQLGTDTQYF	TGTGCCAGCAGTCCCCAACTGGGAACAGATACGCAGTATTTT	TRBV25-1	-	TRBJ2-3	-
CASSSDRLNTDTQYF	TGTGCCAGCAGCTCCGACAGGTTGAACACAGATACGCAGTATTTT	TRBV7-9	-	TRBJ2-3	-
CASSVQGSYEQYF	TGTGCCAGCAGCGTACAGGGCTCCTACGAGCAGTACTTC	TRBV7-6	-	TRBJ2-7	-
CSVLRTSGSNEQFF	TGCAGCGTCTTAAGGACTAGCGGGAGCAATGAGCAGTTCTTC	TRBV29-1	-	TRBJ2-1	TRBD2
CASSSTPDSSYEQYF	TGTGCCAGCAGTTCTACCCCTGACAGCTCCTACGAGCAGTACTTC	TRBV6-5	-	TRBJ2-7	-
CSGRIYNEQFF	TGCAGCGGTCGTATTTACAATGAGCAGTTCTTC	TRBV29-1	-	TRBJ2-1	-
CSVDLGATDTQYF	TGCAGCGTTGACCTCGGGGCCACAGATACGCAGTATTTT	TRBV29-1	-	TRBJ2-3	-
CSVTRQGPQETQYF	TGCAGCGTTACCCGACAGGGTCCCCAAGAGACCCAGTACTTC	TRBV29-1	-	TRBJ2-5	TRBD1
CASSESGRWLNEQFF	TGTGCCAGCAGTGAGAGCGGGAGGTGGTTAAATGAGCAGTTCTTC	TRBV6-1	-	TRBJ2-1	TRBD2
CASRAEVAGEGEQYF	TGTGCCAGCCGCGCCGAGGTAGCGGGAGAAGGGGAGCAGTACTTC	TRBV21-1	-	TRBJ2-7	-
CASSKTGTNNYEQYF	TGTGCCAGCAGCAAGACCGGGACAAACAACTACGAGCAGTACTTC	TRBV4-2	-	TRBJ2-7	-
CAWATIAGGTEQYF	TGTGCCTGGGCCACTATTGCGGGAGGCACGGAGCAGTACTTC	TRBV30	-	TRBJ2-7	TRBD2
CASSPISKTSYNEQFF	TGCGCCAGCAGCCCCATTAGCAAAACTTCCTACAATGAGCAGTTCTTC	TRBV4-3	-	TRBJ2-1	-
CASSWDSPNTGELFF	TGTGCCAGCAGCTGGGACAGCCCGAACACCGGGGAGCTGTTTTTT	TRBV5-4	-	TRBJ2-2	TRBD1